Given below is one T cell receptor beta chain in context. Its antigen remains unidentified. The source of the sample is a study of T cell responses to AZD1222 COVID-19 vaccine. TCRdb keeps only in-frame clones here, not all; method: immunoSEQ multiplex PCR. The sample yields around 100,000 clones, about 86% seen once. The CDR3 consists of 15 residues. The V gene end was trimmed by 5 bases and the J gene end by 4 bases; junction bases not matched to a gene: 9. Germline V lookup: CDR1 SNHLY, CDR2 FYNNEI. Study-level points and caveats: Only 6 or 7 individuals given AZD1222 were seropositive at baseline. Nearly half of spike-specific TCRs reportedly target variant regions that are unmutated in the B.1.351 and B.1.1.7 variants.

V usage is TRBV2 and J usage is TRBJ2-5; 8 bases are a match to TRBD1. The sequence came from an adult in good health. This specimen was peripheral blood, taken on day 0 of AZD1222 vaccination. The CDR3 nucleotides read TGTGCCAGCAGTTGGGTAGCAGGGGGCCGAGAGACCCAGTACTTC. Protein product: CASSWVAGGRETQYF.